This T cell receptor beta chain was sequenced during a study of CD8 T cells in ankylosing spondylitis. Trimming took 5 bases from V and 7 from J; bases not matched to a gene: 9. The CDR3 loop spans 14 amino acids. Looked up from germline, CDR1 is SEHNR and CDR2 is FQNEAQ (reference sequence). The authors made TCR beta libraries by quantitative 5'-RACE with molecular barcodes. In TCRdb, the 5' RACE reads were re-called with MiXCR into one record per CDR3 protein. Of about 220,000 distinct CDR3 sequences in the sample, roughly 25% were seen once. This clonotype came up many times. Sequenced: blood, either unsorted or a sorted T cell fraction (not recorded which). The TCR originated in a male donor with ankylosing spondylitis or in good health (not recorded which). This sequence joins TRBV7-9 and TRBJ2-7; 9 bases agree with TRBD2. In DNA form, the CDR3 reads TGTGCCAGCAGCCTCGCGGGAGGGCCGCAGGAGCAGTACTTC. Its protein is CASSLAGGPQEQYF. Looking up the rest from reference TRBV7-9 and TRBJ2-7 gives the full variable domain: DTGVSQNPRHKITKRGQNVTFRCDPISEHNRLYWYRQTLGQGPEFLTYFQNEAQLEKSRLLSDRFSAERPKGSFSTLEIQRTEQGDSAMYLCASSLAGGPQEQYFGPGTRLTVT.